One sample yielded the 15 T cell receptor beta chains listed below, sequenced in a study of T cell changes during pregnancy in multiple sclerosis. Libraries were prepared by immunoSEQ multiplex PCR; TCRdb keeps only in-frame clonotypes and omits some of them. The sample lists 70,000 to 80,000 clones, just over 90% seen once, with around 0.45% in the top ten. The sample in question was CD4+ T cells from peripheral blood mononuclear cells, obtained before pregnancy. Source of these receptors: a female donor with multiple sclerosis, enrolled in a pregnancy study.

A single count supports this clone. This chain connects TRBV9 to TRBJ2-2; D is unclear. Germline V lookup: CDR1 SGDLS, CDR2 YYNGEE. Trimming cost V 0 bases and J 4 bases, with 10 bases left between them. CDR3 size: 15 residues. CDR3 sequence: CASSVGAAITGELFF. DNA of the CDR3: TGTGCCAGCAGCGTAGGGGCCGCAATCACCGGGGAGCTGTTTTTT.

J is TRBJ2-7 and V is TRBV5-1; 7 bases are a match to TRBD2. The CDR3 runs 15 residues. The trim removed 4 bases at V and 1 base at J, leaving 8 bases unmatched. Germline-derived CDR1 and CDR2 are SGHRS and YFSETQ. This chain's CDR3 is CASSTVSGRSYEQYF. CDR3 bases: TGCGCCAGCAGCACGGTTAGCGGGCGTTCCTACGAGCAGTACTTC.

This clone was recorded only once. The V call is TRBV5-1, the J call TRBJ2-7, with 8 bases that match TRBD1. The trim removed 0 bases at V and 3 bases at J, leaving 8 bases unmatched. CDR3 length equals 16 residues. Germline CDR1 is SGHRS and CDR2 is YFSETQ. CDR3 amino acids: CASSLATGTGYYEQYF. CDR3 DNA: TGCGCCAGCAGCTTGGCGACCGGGACAGGCTACTACGAGCAGTACTTC.

The rearrangement uses TRBV6-1 and TRBJ2-4, with D perhaps TRBD2 (5 bases). Trimming removed 4 bases from V and 0 bases from J, with 13 bases in between. Germline CDR1 and CDR2: MNHNS and SASEGT. This CDR3 region has 16 residues. The CDR3 here is CASSGLGGLAKNIQYF. The DNA of the CDR3 is TGTGCCAGCAGTGGTCTTGGAGGACTAGCCAAAAACATTCAGTACTTC.

This chain connects TRBV19 to TRBJ2-1; 10 nucleotides agree with TRBD2. The V gene's germline CDR1 is LNHDA and CDR2 SQIVND (reference sequence). The CDR3 consists of 13 residues. V gave up 5 bases and J gave up 13 bases; unmatched junction bases: 8. CDR3 amino acids: CASSSSGLADQFF. In nucleotides, the CDR3 is TGTGCCAGTAGTTCATCCGGACTAGCGGATCAGTTCTTC.

This clone occurred once. The gene calls are TRBV9 and TRBJ2-6, with D possibly matching TRBD2 (6 bases). The V end lost 0 bases, the J end lost 2 bases, and 15 bases lay between the germline ends. The CDR3 contains 18 residues. From germline, CDR1 is SGDLS and CDR2 YYNGEE. In DNA, the CDR3 is TGTGCCAGCAGCGTAGTTCTGGGAGGAGGGACTGGGGCCAACGTCCTGACTTTC. This translates into CASSVVLGGGTGANVLTF.

A word on this clone: This CDR3 is also generated by other DNA sequences in the sample. The chain carries TRBV29-1 and TRBJ1-1; TRBD1 is a possible D gene (5 bases). Trimming stripped 3 bases from V and 0 bases from J, with 8 bases between. The CDR3 extends over 13 amino acids. The germline V gene has CDR1 SQVTM and CDR2 ANQGSEA. The CDR3 DNA is TGCAGCGTTGAGGCAGGGATGAACACTGAAGCTTTCTTT. Its translation: CSVEAGMNTEAFF.

V is TRBV27 and J is TRBJ1-6; D is perhaps TRBD1 (6 bases). This CDR3 spans 17 amino acids. The V end lost 2 bases, the J end lost 3 bases, and 14 bases lay between the germline ends. CDR1 and CDR2 from the germline V gene are MNHEY and SMNVEV (reference sequence). In DNA form, the CDR3 reads TGTGCCAGCAGTTTACTGTCAGGGGCGAACTATAATTCACCCCTCCACTTT. Translation: CASSLLSGANYNSPLHF.

The genes are TRBV6-5 and TRBJ2-1; 9 bases fit TRBD2. Germline V CDR1 and CDR2: MNHEY, SVGAGI. J gave up 1 base and V 2 bases, and 3 bases lay outside the gene matches. This CDR3 is 16 amino acids long. CDR3 sequence (DNA): TGTGCCAGCAGTTACGCTAGCGGGAAATCCTACAATGAGCAGTTCTTC. Translating gives CASSYASGKSYNEQFF.

The J gene is TRBJ1-1, the V gene TRBV19; maybe TRBD1 (5 bases). Trimming took off 4 bases at V and 0 bases at J, with 9 bases between the two ends. The CDR3 runs to 14 residues. Germline assignment: CDR1 LNHDA and CDR2 SQIVND (reference sequence). The CDR3 DNA is TGTGCCAGTAGTAGAGGGGACTTGAACACTGAAGCTTTCTTT. This codes for CASSRGDLNTEAFF. The full variable domain, with the rest looked up from reference TRBV19 and TRBJ1-1, is DGGITQSPKYLFRKEGQNVTLSCEQNLNHDAMYWYRQDPGQGLRLIYYSQIVNDFQKGDIAEGYSVSREKKESFPLTVTSAQKNPTAFYLCASSRGDLNTEAFFGQGTRLTVV.

This sequence joins TRBV5-6 and TRBJ2-3; 14 nucleotides align to TRBD2. This CDR3 contains 15 residues. Germline values: CDR1 SGHDT, CDR2 YYEEEE. J gave up 10 bases and V 3 bases, and 7 bases lay outside the gene matches. In nucleotides, the CDR3 is TGTGCCAGCAGCTCTACGGGACTAGCGGGAGCGGCGCAGTATTTT. Residues: CASSSTGLAGAAQYF.

The genes are TRBV30 and TRBJ1-1, with a weak D call TRBD1 (6 bases). The CDR3 has 15 amino acids. The V gene's germline CDR1 is GTSNPN and CDR2 SVGIG (reference sequence). The germline V and J ends were trimmed by 0 bases and 4 bases, with 15 bases remaining between them. CDR3 amino acids: CAWSVRAGVGTEAFF. For the CDR3, the DNA is TGTGCCTGGAGTGTACGGGCAGGGGTTGGCACTGAAGCTTTCTTT.

The chain couples TRBV2 to TRBJ2-5, with TRBD2 identical over 10 bases. In germline, CDR1 is SNHLY, CDR2 FYNNEI. The J segment lost 13 bases and the V segment lost 3 bases, leaving 8 bases of the junction unmatched. The CDR3 is made up of 13 amino acids. The CDR3, as DNA: TGTGCCAGCAGTGACGGGCTAGCGGGAGCGGTGTACTTC. Amino acid sequence: CASSDGLAGAVYF.

Only a few counts were recorded for this clone. The chain combines TRBV7-2 with TRBJ2-1; possible D gene TRBD2, 6 bases. Per germline, CDR1 SGHTA and CDR2 FQGNSA. Trimming pared 6 bases from V and 8 bases from J, leaving 11 bases between. The CDR3 has 12 residues. The CDR3 loop reads CASRRIADEQFF. The CDR3 region has the DNA TGTGCCAGCAGGCGGATAGCGGATGAGCAGTTCTTC.

The J gene is TRBJ1-2, the V gene TRBV2; D is possibly TRBD1 (6 bases). The germline CDR1 and CDR2 sequences are SNHLY and FYNNEI. The CDR3 runs 10 residues. The ends were cut back, 5 bases at V and 12 bases at J, with 10 bases in the middle. The DNA of the CDR3 is TGTGCCAGCAGTACAGGGCACCACACCTTC. Encoded protein: CASSTGHHTF.